This T cell receptor (beta chain) was sequenced for a study of molecular identifiers for immune sequencing clone quantification. Study observations and caveats: Spiked Jurkat TCR RNA originating from one cell could reportedly be identified amid 850,000 to 1,000,000 naive cells. In naive cells, under 1% of molecules belonged to clones above 20 RNA copies, against over 97% in effector cells.

Germline-derived CDR1 and CDR2 are MNHEY and SVGAGI. The V and J ends lost 0 bases and 3 bases respectively, with 9 bases between them. CDR3 length: 15 residues. There are many counts of this clonotype. Its matching antigen is unknown. Bulk libraries came from a prior protocol with listed TCR primers. One entry per CDR3 protein, called by TCRdb with MiXCR from the PCR reads. The table lists some 680,000 distinct CDR3 sequences, over 25% of them singletons. This chain links TRBV6-5 with TRBJ1-5, with unresolved D. Sequencing was done on a sample of naive CD8+ T cells from blood, with Jurkat cell RNA spiked in. Subset reported: FACS-sorted CD8+CD4-CCR7+CD45RA+ naive T cells. The clonotype comes from a human donor in good health. Some libraries in this study had Jurkat cell RNA spiked in. CDR3 sequence reads: CASSYSSDSNQPQHF. The CDR3 DNA reads as TGTGCCAGCAGTTACTCGTCGGATTCCAATCAGCCCCAGCATTTT.